This T cell receptor (beta chain) was recovered during a study of shared clonotypes between healthy human individuals. Study background: Three plates each covered CD4 naive and memory; CD8 naive two, CD8 memory one.

Only in-frame clones appear in the TCRdb table, and some are missing; sequencing was by immunoSEQ multiplex PCR. The data hold roughly 1,800,000 clones, with about 95% observed a single time. CD45RO-negative CD8 cells positively selected for CCR7 made up the naive population, which excluded terminally differentiated effector memory CD45RA+ cells. CDR3 length: 15 amino acids. The germline V gene has CDR1 SGHAT and CDR2 FQNNGV. J lost 9 bases, V lost 5 bases, and 9 bases had no gene match. General study points: All-four-donor shared clonotypes had higher generation probabilities than non-shared clonotypes did. Clonotype sharing among donors, it was expected, would be affected by sequencing depth.

As regards this clone: Antigen: not known.

Sequences were obtained from naive CD8+ T cells sorted from blood. The clonotype was recovered from a man aged 18 to 35 in good health. The V gene is TRBV11-2, the J gene TRBJ2-1; 11 nucleotides match TRBD2. DNA for the CDR3: TGTGCCAGCAGCCATCTAGCGGGAGGATCTGGTGAGCAGTTCTTC. Its protein is CASSHLAGGSGEQFF.